The entry below describes one TCR beta chain. Its target is not known. This sample is drawn from a study of shared clonotypes between healthy human individuals. Turning to the study itself: The study used three CD4 naive, three CD4 memory, two CD8 naive and one CD8 memory plate per donor. Study-level findings and limits: When naive CD4 clonotypes were compared across a few donors, around 5% were shared.

The CDR3 totals 15 residues. The germline V gene encodes CDR1 SEHNR and CDR2 FQNEAQ (reference sequence). The ends were cut back, 5 bases at V and 1 base at J, with 14 bases in the middle. CD8 memory combined CD45RO+ cells with CCR7-negative CD45RA+ TemRA cells. Assay used: immunoSEQ multiplex PCR; TCRdb lists only in-frame clones, some missing. The profile shows about 330,000 clones, around 87% of them singletons. The sequence derives from a man younger than 30 in good health. What was sequenced was memory CD8+ T cells sorted from blood. Subset reported: CD45RO+ cells pooled with CCR7-negative TemRA cells. V gene TRBV7-9 combines with J gene TRBJ2-5; no clear D gene. CDR3 region: CASSPPGQFQETQYF. CDR3 DNA: TGTGCCAGCAGCCCACCTGGGCAATTCCAAGAGACCCAGTACTTC.